The 5 T cell receptor beta chains given below trace back to one sample, sequenced in a study of blood T cell repertoires in COVID-19. TCRdb's table, derived via immunoSEQ multiplex PCR, lists solely in-frame clones and lacks some. The sample holds about 380,000 clones, more than 75% seen once. The sample taken for sequencing was PBMCs or T cells enriched from blood (not recorded which). The receptors were sampled from a woman in her thirties who had recovered from COVID-19.

A single count supports this clone. V gene TRBV29-1 combines with J gene TRBJ2-3; 16 bases align to TRBD2. CDR3 length: 17 residues. Per the germline V gene, CDR1 is SQVTM and CDR2 is ANQGSEA. V was pared by 6 bases and J by 4 bases, with 10 bases of the junction left unmatched. CDR3 sequence reads: CSVGPGLAGGPADTQYF. CDR3 in DNA: TGCAGCGTGGGGCCGGGACTAGCGGGGGGGCCGGCAGATACGCAGTATTTT.

This clone was recorded a few times. The J gene is TRBJ1-6, the V gene TRBV2; 9 bases align to TRBD1. Germline assignment: CDR1 SNHLY and CDR2 FYNNEI. J was trimmed by 9 bases and V by 7 bases; bases with no gene match: 4. This CDR3 has 13 residues. In DNA form, the CDR3 reads TGTGCCAGCAAGGACAGGGGAAGTTCACCCCTCCACTTT. Encoded protein: CASKDRGSSPLHF.

The chain combines TRBV27 with TRBJ1-1, with TRBD1 matching over 11 bases. Germline CDR1 MNHEY, CDR2 SMNVEV (reference sequence). Trimming took 6 bases from V and 5 from J; bases not matched to a gene: 11. The CDR3 covers 16 residues. The CDR3 DNA reads as TGTGCCAGCAGCAGGACAGGGGGCTTTGGAGGGACTGAAGCTTTCTTT. Translating it yields CASSRTGGFGGTEAFF.

This sequence joins TRBV19 and TRBJ2-1, with D perhaps matching TRBD2 (7 bases). Trimming cost V 4 bases and J 10 bases, with 14 bases left between them. Germline lookup yields CDR1 LNHDA and CDR2 SQIVND (reference sequence). The CDR3 is 13 residues long. CDR3 region: CASSTAGAGEQFF. The CDR3 coding sequence is TGTGCCAGTAGTACTGCGGGGGCGGGAGAGCAGTTCTTC.

This clone appeared a few times. The CDR3 bases are TGTGCCAGCATAGGGGCAGGGGGCAGTGAAAAACTGTTTTTT. It translates to CASIGAGGSEKLFF. This chain connects TRBV28 to TRBJ1-4, with 8 positions matching TRBD1. CDR1 is MDHEN and CDR2 is SYDVKM in the germline V gene. Trimming removed 7 bases from V and 7 bases from J; junction bases left unmatched: 8. This CDR3 has 14 residues.